This T cell receptor (beta chain) derives from a study of T-cell reconstitution after alpha-beta-depleted transplantation in children. Germline assignment: CDR1 MNHEY and CDR2 SVGEGT. The CDR3 length is 14 residues. As regards this clonotype: Mismatch with germline at one junction end may stem from a read error.

During its preparation, the TCRbeta library received unique molecular identifiers. In TCRdb, the PCR reads were re-called with MiXCR into one record per CDR3 protein. In the table there are around 380,000 distinct CDR3 sequences, under 13% of which are singletons. Sequences were derived from PBMCs from the stem cell graft donor, sampled from the stem cell graft. The chain has TRBV6-2 or TRBV6-3 and TRBJ1-1; 9 nucleotides agree with TRBD1. This clonotype was sampled from a human donor who donated a stem cell graft to a child with acute myeloid leukemia. The CDR3 DNA sequence: TGTGCCAGCAGTTACACAGGGGGCGCGGCTGACGCTTTCTTT. Translation gives CASSYTGGAADAFF.